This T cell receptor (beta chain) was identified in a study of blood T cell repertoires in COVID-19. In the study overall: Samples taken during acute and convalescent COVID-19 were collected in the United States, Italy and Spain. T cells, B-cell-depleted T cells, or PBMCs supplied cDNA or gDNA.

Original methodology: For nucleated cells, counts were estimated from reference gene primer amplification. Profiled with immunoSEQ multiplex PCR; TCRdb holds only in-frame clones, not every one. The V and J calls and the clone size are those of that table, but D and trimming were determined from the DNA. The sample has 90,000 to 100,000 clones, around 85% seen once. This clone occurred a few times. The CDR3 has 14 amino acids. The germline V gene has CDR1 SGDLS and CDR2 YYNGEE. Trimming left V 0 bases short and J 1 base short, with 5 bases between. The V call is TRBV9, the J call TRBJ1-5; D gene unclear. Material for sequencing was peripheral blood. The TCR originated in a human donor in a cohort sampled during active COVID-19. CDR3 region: CASSVGHSNQPQHF. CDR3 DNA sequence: TGTGCCAGCAGCGTAGGGCACAGCAATCAGCCCCAGCATTTT.